This T cell receptor beta chain was profiled in a study of T cell repertoires in cytomegalovirus infection. Study in general: Both a matching HLA type and CMV infection were indicated by public TCR beta signatures. Overall study results and limits: Dominating the ex vivo response were TCR beta clonotypes that were CMV-specific and HLA-C-restricted.

The CDR3 loop spans 16 amino acids. V lost 5 bases to trimming and J lost 3 bases, with 17 bases between them. Germline-derived CDR1 and CDR2 are SGHTA and FQGNSA. TCRdb re-called the reads through MiXCR, storing one row per CDR3 protein. The table includes about 400,000 distinct CDR3 sequences, about 35% detected once. Remarks on this clonotype: The antigen is unknown.

The sequencing here drew on cultured PBMCs, taken from culture after CMV antigen stimulation. This TCR was recovered from a human donor in good health (CMV status not recorded). Some clones in this sample may be carry-over from other donors' samples. The chain employs TRBV7-2 and TRBJ1-5; D possibly corresponds to TRBD1 (6 bases). Here the CDR3 DNA reads TGTGCCAGCAGCCCTAAAGGACAGAGCAACAATCAGCCCCAGCATTTT. Translating it yields CASSPKGQSNNQPQHF.